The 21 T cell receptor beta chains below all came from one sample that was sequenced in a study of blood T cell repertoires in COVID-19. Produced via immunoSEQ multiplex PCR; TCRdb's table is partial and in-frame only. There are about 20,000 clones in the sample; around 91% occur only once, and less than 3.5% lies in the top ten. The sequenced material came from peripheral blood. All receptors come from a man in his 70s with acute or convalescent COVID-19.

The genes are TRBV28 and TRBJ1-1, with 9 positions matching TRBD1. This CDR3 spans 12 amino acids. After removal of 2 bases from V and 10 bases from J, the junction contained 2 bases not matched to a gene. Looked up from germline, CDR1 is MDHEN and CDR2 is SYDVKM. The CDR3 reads CASSLEDRGAFF. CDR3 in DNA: TGTGCCAGCAGTTTAGAGGACAGGGGAGCTTTCTTT. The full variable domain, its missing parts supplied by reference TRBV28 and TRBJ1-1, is DVKVTQSSRYLVKRTGEKVFLECVQDMDHENMFWYRQDPGLGLRLIYFSYDVKMKEKGDIPEGYSVSREKKERFSLILESASTNQTSMYLCASSLEDRGAFFGQGTRLTVV.

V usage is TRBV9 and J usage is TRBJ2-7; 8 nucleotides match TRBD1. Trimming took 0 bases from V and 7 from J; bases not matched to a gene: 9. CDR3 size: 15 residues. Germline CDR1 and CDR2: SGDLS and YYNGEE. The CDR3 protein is CASSVGTQTGAEQYF. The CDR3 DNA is TGTGCCAGCAGCGTAGGAACCCAGACAGGGGCAGAGCAGTACTTC.

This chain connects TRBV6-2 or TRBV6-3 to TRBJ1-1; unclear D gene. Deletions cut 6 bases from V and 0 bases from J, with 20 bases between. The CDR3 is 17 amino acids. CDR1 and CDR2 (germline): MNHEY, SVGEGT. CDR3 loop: CASSTTSGLRLNTEAFF. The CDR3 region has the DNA TGTGCCAGCAGCACGACGTCAGGTCTGCGCTTGAACACTGAAGCTTTCTTT.

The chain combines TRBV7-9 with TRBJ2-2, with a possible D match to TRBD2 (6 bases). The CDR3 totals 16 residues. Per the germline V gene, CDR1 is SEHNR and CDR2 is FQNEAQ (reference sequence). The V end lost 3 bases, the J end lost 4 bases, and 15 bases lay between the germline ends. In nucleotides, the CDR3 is TGTGCCAGCAGCTTGAGGGCTAGCGTGGGCACCGGGGAGCTGTTTTTT. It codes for CASSLRASVGTGELFF. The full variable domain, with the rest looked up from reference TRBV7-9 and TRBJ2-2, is DTGVSQNPRHKITKRGQNVTFRCDPISEHNRLYWYRQTLGQGPEFLTYFQNEAQLEKSRLLSDRFSAERPKGSFSTLEIQRTEQGDSAMYLCASSLRASVGTGELFFGEGSRLTVL.

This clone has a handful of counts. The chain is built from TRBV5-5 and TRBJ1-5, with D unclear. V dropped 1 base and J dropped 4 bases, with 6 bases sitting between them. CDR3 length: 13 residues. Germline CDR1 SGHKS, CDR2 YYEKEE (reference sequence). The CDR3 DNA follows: TGTGCCAGCAGCTTGTCCCCTAATCAGCCCCAGCATTTT. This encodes CASSLSPNQPQHF.

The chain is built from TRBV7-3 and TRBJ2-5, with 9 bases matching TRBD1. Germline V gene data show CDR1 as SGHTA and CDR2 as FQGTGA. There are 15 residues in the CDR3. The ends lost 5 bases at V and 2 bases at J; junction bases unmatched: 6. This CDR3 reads CASSTGQGPQETQYF. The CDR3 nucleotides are TGTGCCAGCAGCACCGGACAGGGGCCTCAAGAGACCCAGTACTTC. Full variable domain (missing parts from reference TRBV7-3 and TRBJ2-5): GAGVSQTPSNKVTEKGKYVELRCDPISGHTALYWYRQSLGQGPEFLIYFQGTGAADDSGLPNDRFFAVRPEGSVSTLKIQRTERGDSAVYLCASSTGQGPQETQYFGPGTRLLVL.

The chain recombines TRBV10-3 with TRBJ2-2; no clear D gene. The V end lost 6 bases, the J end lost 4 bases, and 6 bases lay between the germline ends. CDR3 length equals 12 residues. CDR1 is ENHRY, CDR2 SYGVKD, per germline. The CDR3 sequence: CAIRNSTGELFF. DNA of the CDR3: TGTGCCATCAGGAACTCCACCGGGGAGCTGTTTTTT.

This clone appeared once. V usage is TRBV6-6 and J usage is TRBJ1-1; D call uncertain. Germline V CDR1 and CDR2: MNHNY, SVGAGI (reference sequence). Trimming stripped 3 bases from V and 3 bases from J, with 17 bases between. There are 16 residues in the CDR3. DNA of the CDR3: TGTGCCAGCAGTTATCCGTTACAGAGGGCCGACACTGAAGCTTTCTTT. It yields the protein CASSYPLQRADTEAFF.

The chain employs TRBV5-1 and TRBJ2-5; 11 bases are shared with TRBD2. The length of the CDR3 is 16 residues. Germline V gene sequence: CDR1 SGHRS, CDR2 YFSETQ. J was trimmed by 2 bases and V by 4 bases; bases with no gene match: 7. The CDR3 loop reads CASSLTSGGAQETQYF. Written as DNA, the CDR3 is TGCGCCAGCAGCCTAACTAGCGGGGGAGCACAAGAGACCCAGTACTTC. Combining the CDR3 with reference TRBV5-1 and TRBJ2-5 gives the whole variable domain KAGVTQTPRYLIKTRGQQVTLSCSPISGHRSVSWYQQTPGQGLQFLFEYFSETQRNKGNFPGRFSGRQFSNSRSEMNVSTLELGDSALYLCASSLTSGGAQETQYFGPGTRLLVL.

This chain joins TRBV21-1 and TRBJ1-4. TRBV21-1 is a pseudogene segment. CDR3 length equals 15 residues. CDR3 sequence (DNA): TGTGCCAGCAGCAAAGCGCTGGGGAGGGATGAAAAACTGTTTTTT. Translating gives CASSKALGRDEKLFF.

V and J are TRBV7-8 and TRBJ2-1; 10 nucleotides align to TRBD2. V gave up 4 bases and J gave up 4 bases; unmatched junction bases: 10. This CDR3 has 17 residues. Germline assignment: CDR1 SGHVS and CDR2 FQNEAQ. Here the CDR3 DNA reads TGTGCCAGCAGCTCAGACGTAGCGGGAGGCTCTTACAATGAGCAGTTCTTC. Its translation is CASSSDVAGGSYNEQFF.

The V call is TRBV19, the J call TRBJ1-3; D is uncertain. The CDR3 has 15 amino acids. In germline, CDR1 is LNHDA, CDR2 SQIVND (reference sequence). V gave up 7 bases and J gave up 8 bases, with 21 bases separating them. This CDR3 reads CASTRSEAPADTIYF. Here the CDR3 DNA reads TGTGCCAGTACCCGATCGGAAGCGCCGGCGGACACCATATATTTT.

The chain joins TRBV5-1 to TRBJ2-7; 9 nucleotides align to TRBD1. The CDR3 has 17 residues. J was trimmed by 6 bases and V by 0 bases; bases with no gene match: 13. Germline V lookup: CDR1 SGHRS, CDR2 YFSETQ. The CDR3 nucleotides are TGCGCCAGCAGCTTGGTCGTGGGACAGGGAGGGACTTCCGAGCAGTACTTC. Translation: CASSLVVGQGGTSEQYF.

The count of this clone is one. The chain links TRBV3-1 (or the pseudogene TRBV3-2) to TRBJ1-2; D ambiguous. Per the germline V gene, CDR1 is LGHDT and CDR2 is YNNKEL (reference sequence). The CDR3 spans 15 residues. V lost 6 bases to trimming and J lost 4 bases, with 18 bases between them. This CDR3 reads CASSQSLAPAYGYTF. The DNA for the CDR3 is TGTGCCAGCAGTCAAAGTCTGGCCCCCGCCTATGGCTACACCTTC.

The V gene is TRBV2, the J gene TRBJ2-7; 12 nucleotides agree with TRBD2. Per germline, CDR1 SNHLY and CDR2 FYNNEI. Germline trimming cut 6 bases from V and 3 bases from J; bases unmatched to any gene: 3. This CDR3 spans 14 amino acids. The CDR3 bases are TGTGCCAGCAGAACTAGCGGGGGGCTCTACGAGCAGTACTTC. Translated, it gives CASRTSGGLYEQYF.

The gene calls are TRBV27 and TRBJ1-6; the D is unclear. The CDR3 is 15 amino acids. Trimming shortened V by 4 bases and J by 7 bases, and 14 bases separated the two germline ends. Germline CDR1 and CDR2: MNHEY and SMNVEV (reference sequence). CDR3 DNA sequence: TGTGCCAGCAGTTCGGCTCCGGGTGCGAATTCACCCCTCCACTTT. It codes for CASSSAPGANSPLHF.

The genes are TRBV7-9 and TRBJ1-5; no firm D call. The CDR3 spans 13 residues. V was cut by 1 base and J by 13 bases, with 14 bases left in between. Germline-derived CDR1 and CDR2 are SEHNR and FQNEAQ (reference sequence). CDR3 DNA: TGTGCCAGCAGCTTAGTCACAGCCGATAGGCAGCATTTT. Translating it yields CASSLVTADRQHF.

This CDR3 is CASSTLADNEQFF. The CDR3 nucleotides read TGTGCCAGCAGTACACTAGCGGACAATGAGCAGTTCTTC. The chain combines TRBV6-5 with TRBJ2-1; 8 nucleotides align to TRBD2. The V and J ends lost 5 bases and 5 bases, in that order; junction bases with no gene match: 2. Germline V gene data show CDR1 as MNHEY and CDR2 as SVGAGI. The CDR3 sequence is 13 residues long.

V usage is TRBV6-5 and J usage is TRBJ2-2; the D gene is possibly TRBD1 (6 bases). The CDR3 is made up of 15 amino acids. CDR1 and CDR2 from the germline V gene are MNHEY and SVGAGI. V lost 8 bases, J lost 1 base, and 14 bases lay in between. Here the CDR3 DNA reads TGTGCCAGCCGCAGAAAACAGGGGAACACCGGGGAGCTGTTTTTT. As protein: CASRRKQGNTGELFF.

CDR3 sequence reads: CASSLDHLAGGPWYQETQYF. The CDR3 nucleotides are TGTGCCAGCAGCTTAGATCACCTAGCGGGGGGGCCGTGGTACCAAGAGACCCAGTACTTC. J is TRBJ2-5 and V is TRBV11-2, with 12 bases fitting TRBD2. The CDR3 length is 20 residues. Germline CDR1 SGHAT, CDR2 FQNNGV. V shed 0 bases, J shed 0 bases, and the junction held 11 bases outside the gene matches.

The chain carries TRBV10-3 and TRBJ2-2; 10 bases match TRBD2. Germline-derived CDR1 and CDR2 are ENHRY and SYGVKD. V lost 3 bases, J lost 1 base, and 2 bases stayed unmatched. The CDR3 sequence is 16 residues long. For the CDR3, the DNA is TGTGCCATCAGTGAACGGACTAGCGGGAACACCGGGGAGCTGTTTTTT. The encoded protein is CAISERTSGNTGELFF.